These 25 T cell receptor beta chains share one sample of origin, sequenced in a study of Graves' ophthalmopathy and Graves' hyperthyroidism. Transcripts of RNA were the source for amplifying TCR beta CDR3 regions. HTBI-primed RT-PCR formed the first round, and a multiplex PCR formed the second. TCRdb re-analysed the multiplex PCR reads in MiXCR, keeping a single row per CDR3 protein. The table records around 1,000,000 distinct CDR3 sequences, about 38% of them present only once. Sequenced input: peripheral blood or thyroid tissue (not recorded which). The receptors here all came from an adult man with Graves' hyperthyroidism.

The chain is built from TRBV27 and TRBJ2-2; the D gene is possibly TRBD1 (5 bases). The CDR3 sequence is 15 residues long. V was trimmed by 4 bases and J by 4 bases, leaving 13 bases between them. Germline V CDR1 and CDR2: MNHEY, SMNVEV (reference sequence). The CDR3 coding sequence is TGTGCCAGCAGTTCCTGGCAGGGAATCACCGGGGAGCTGTTTTTT. This sequence encodes CASSSWQGITGELFF.

The chain joins TRBV19 to TRBJ1-5, with TRBD1 as a possible D gene (5 bases). The CDR3 has 13 amino acids. From germline, CDR1 is LNHDA and CDR2 SQIVND (reference sequence). Between the trimmed V and J ends, which lost 5 bases and 13 bases, there was a span of 18 bases. In DNA form, the CDR3 reads TGTGCCAGTAGTGTAACAGGAGCCCGGGGGCAGCATTTT. Encoded protein: CASSVTGARGQHF.

This chain joins TRBV7-3 and TRBJ1-2; 11 positions agree with TRBD1. Germline V lookup: CDR1 SGHTA, CDR2 FQGTGA. The CDR3 length is 14 residues. J was trimmed by 8 bases and V by 4 bases; bases with no gene match: 6. The chain's CDR3 is CASSYGQGAEGYTF. Written as DNA, the CDR3 is TGTGCCAGCAGCTACGGACAGGGGGCCGAGGGCTACACCTTC.

The chain recombines TRBV7-8 with TRBJ2-2; 9 bases line up with TRBD1. The CDR3 has 15 residues. Germline V gives CDR1 SGHVS, CDR2 FQNEAQ. J was trimmed by 5 bases and V by 6 bases; bases with no gene match: 7. The CDR3 region is CASRSGTGITGELFF. DNA for the CDR3: TGTGCCAGCAGGTCTGGGACAGGGATAACCGGGGAGCTGTTTTTT.

The chain employs TRBV9 and TRBJ1-1; perhaps TRBD1 as D (6 bases). The CDR3 consists of 15 residues. Germline lookup yields CDR1 SGDLS and CDR2 YYNGEE. With 0 bases removed from V and 4 bases from J, the gap between germline ends came to 13 bases. CDR3 amino acids: CASSVGRGGSTEAFF. The DNA for the CDR3 is TGTGCCAGCAGCGTAGGCAGGGGCGGAAGCACTGAAGCTTTCTTT.

In its sample, this clonotype was seen a few times. This rearrangement joins TRBV27 to TRBJ1-1, with no clear D. The CDR3 is made up of 13 amino acids. CDR1 is MNHEY and CDR2 is SMNVEV in the germline V gene (reference sequence). Trimming took off 5 bases at V and 5 bases at J, with 12 bases between the two ends. The CDR3 is CASSRTDVTEAFF. In DNA, the CDR3 is TGTGCCAGCAGTCGAACAGATGTGACTGAAGCTTTCTTT.

The rearrangement joins TRBV11-2 to TRBJ2-2; 12 bases fit TRBD2. The CDR3 extends over 18 amino acids. V gave up 6 bases and J gave up 3 bases; unmatched junction bases: 11. Germline V gene lookup returns CDR1 SGHAT and CDR2 FQNNGV. The CDR3 loop reads CASSLPLGLAGYTGELFF. Written as DNA, the CDR3 is TGTGCCAGCAGTCTTCCTCTGGGACTAGCGGGTTACACCGGGGAGCTGTTTTTT.

The chain is built from TRBV7-2 and TRBJ1-4; D gene uncertain. Per germline, CDR1 SGHTA and CDR2 FQGNSA. CDR3 length: 12 residues. Deletions cut 4 bases from V and 6 bases from J, with 6 bases between. Written as DNA, the CDR3 is TGTGCCAGCAGCTACCCGTATGAAAAACTGTTTTTT. The encoded protein is CASSYPYEKLFF.

The sample holds many counts of this clonotype. The V call is TRBV5-1, the J call TRBJ1-1, with 8 bases fitting TRBD1. The CDR3 contains 15 residues. Germline V gene lookup returns CDR1 SGHRS and CDR2 YFSETQ. Losses at the gene ends were 4 bases for V and 7 bases for J; bases not matched to a gene: 12. DNA of the CDR3: TGCGCCAGCAGCGGGGGGACAGGCGGCCCAATTGAAGCTTTCTTT. Its protein is CASSGGTGGPIEAFF.

Ten or more counts support this clonotype. The rearrangement joins TRBV15 to TRBJ2-2; perhaps TRBD1 as D (5 bases). Trimming left V 1 base short and J 4 bases short, with 13 bases between. The CDR3 runs to 16 residues. The germline CDR1 and CDR2 sequences are LNHNV and YYDKDF (reference sequence). The DNA of the CDR3 is TGTGCCACCAGCAGAGGGGCTGCAGGGTCCACCGGGGAGCTGTTTTTT. Its translation is CATSRGAAGSTGELFF.

The chain carries TRBV25-1 and TRBJ2-7; TRBD1 agrees at 12 bases. V was pared by 6 bases and J by 2 bases, with 5 bases of the junction left unmatched. The CDR3 length is 15 residues. CDR1 MGHDK and CDR2 SYGVNS come from the germline V gene. The CDR3: CASSKGQGAPYEQYF. Written as DNA, the CDR3 is TGTGCCAGCAGCAAGGGACAGGGGGCTCCCTACGAGCAGTACTTC.

This clonotype came up a few times. The chain is built from TRBV12-3 or TRBV12-4 and TRBJ1-2, with TRBD1 matching 9 bases. The CDR3 extends over 17 amino acids. The ends lost 6 bases at V and 6 bases at J; junction bases unmatched: 17. The CDR3 bases are TGTGCCAGCAGGAGACCCCCCGGGACAGGGATCCGAAATGGCTACACCTTC. Its protein is CASRRPPGTGIRNGYTF.

The rearrangement uses TRBV6-1 and TRBJ1-5, with D possibly being TRBD1 (5 bases). V was shortened by 6 bases and J by 2 bases, with 17 bases between the two germline ends. The CDR3 has 16 amino acids. Germline V lookup: CDR1 MNHNS, CDR2 SASEGT. The CDR3 coding sequence is TGTGCCAGCAGCCAGGGTCGGGGCGCGGGCAATCAGCCCCAGCATTTT. This gives the protein CASSQGRGAGNQPQHF.

The chain links TRBV7-2 to TRBJ1-2, with D tentatively TRBD1 (6 bases). CDR1 is SGHTA and CDR2 is FQGNSA in the germline V gene. V was cut by 1 base and J by 7 bases, with 13 bases left in between. This CDR3 is built from 14 residues. CDR3 DNA sequence: TGTGCCAGCAGCTTAGGGGGGGCCTTTGGTGGCTACACCTTC. Amino acids: CASSLGGAFGGYTF.

This clonotype was detected only a few times. The chain carries TRBV5-4 and TRBJ2-5, with 8 bases identical to TRBD2. The V gene end was trimmed by 0 bases and the J gene end by 2 bases; junction bases not matched to a gene: 3. The V gene's germline CDR1 is SGHNT and CDR2 YYREEE (reference sequence). The CDR3 length is 15 residues. The CDR3 protein is CASSLGASGQETQYF. CDR3 coding DNA: TGTGCCAGCAGCTTGGGGGCTAGCGGGCAAGAGACCCAGTACTTC. Filled out from reference TRBV5-4 and TRBJ2-5, the complete variable domain reads ETGVTQSPTHLIKTRGQQVTLRCSSQSGHNTVSWYQQALGQGPQFIFQYYREEENGRGNFPPRFSGLQFPNYSSELNVNALELDDSALYLCASSLGASGQETQYFGPGTRLLVL.

Only a few counts were recorded for this clonotype. J is TRBJ2-7 and V is TRBV5-6; no firm D call. V was clipped by 8 bases and J by 0 bases, with 12 bases between them. CDR3 length equals 13 residues. The V gene's germline CDR1 is SGHDT and CDR2 YYEEEE. CDR3 region: CASFGRSSYEQYF. Written as DNA, the CDR3 is TGTGCCAGTTTCGGTCGTAGCTCCTACGAGCAGTACTTC.

This clonotype was recorded at least ten times. The rearrangement uses TRBV20-1 and TRBJ1-5; perhaps TRBD1 as D (5 bases). Trimming removed 4 bases at V and 7 bases at J, with 14 bases between. The CDR3 is made up of 13 amino acids. CDR1 is DFQATT and CDR2 is SNEGSKA in the germline V gene (reference sequence). Here the CDR3 DNA reads TGCAGTGCTAAGGTCGGCAGGGACCAGCCCCAGCATTTT. It codes for CSAKVGRDQPQHF.

This clonotype was seen many times. This sequence joins TRBV2 and TRBJ2-5; D is undetermined. Germline CDR1 is SNHLY and CDR2 is FYNNEI. The CDR3 extends over 17 amino acids. V was cut by 1 base and J by 1 base, with 16 bases left in between. In DNA, the CDR3 is TGTGCCAGCAGTGAAGGATCCCCTGGTACCCTCCAAGAGACCCAGTACTTC. Translated: CASSEGSPGTLQETQYF.

The sample holds many counts of this clonotype. This chain joins TRBV29-1 and TRBJ1-2, with 7 bases aligning to TRBD1. This CDR3 has 13 residues. Losses at the gene ends were 6 bases for V and 7 bases for J; bases not matched to a gene: 11. Per the germline V gene, CDR1 is SQVTM and CDR2 is ANQGSEA. The CDR3 sequence is CSVDDTGVGGYTF. The CDR3 DNA is TGCAGCGTGGACGACACAGGGGTTGGTGGCTACACCTTC.

The V call is TRBV12-3 or TRBV12-4, the J call TRBJ2-2, with a weak D call TRBD1 (6 bases). The length of the CDR3 is 13 residues. The V gene lost 7 bases and the J gene lost 5 bases, with 11 bases spanning the gap. Written as DNA, the CDR3 is TGTGCCAGCAAACTACAGGGTACCGGGGAGCTGTTTTTT. It translates to CASKLQGTGELFF.

The V and J genes are TRBV20-1 and TRBJ2-5; 7 nucleotides agree with TRBD1. Per germline, CDR1 DFQATT and CDR2 SNEGSKA (reference sequence). This CDR3 spans 14 amino acids. V shed 6 bases, J shed 2 bases, and the junction held 9 bases outside the gene matches. CDR3 loop: CSASNTGAQETQYF. CDR3 nucleotide sequence: TGCAGTGCGAGTAACACAGGGGCGCAAGAGACCCAGTACTTC.

The sample holds many counts of this clonotype. The chain combines TRBV7-8 with TRBJ2-7; D remains ambiguous. CDR1 and CDR2 from the germline V gene are SGHVS and FQNEAQ. The CDR3 contains 12 residues. Trimming removed 5 bases from V and 5 bases from J, with 10 bases in between. The CDR3 protein is CASSAGPNEQYF. The CDR3, as DNA: TGTGCCAGCAGCGCAGGACCAAACGAGCAGTACTTC.

The CDR3: CASTPSPAEGEQYF. CDR3 coding DNA: TGTGCCAGCACCCCCAGTCCGGCGGAGGGCGAGCAGTACTTC. The chain uses TRBV7-2 and TRBJ2-7, with D perhaps TRBD2 (6 bases). Germline values: CDR1 SGHTA, CDR2 FQGNSA. The CDR3 has 14 amino acids. Trimming removed 7 bases from V and 6 bases from J, with 19 bases in between.

This clonotype came up many times. The chain combines TRBV24-1 with TRBJ1-1; weak D call: TRBD1 (5 bases). The CDR3 has 14 amino acids. CDR1 and CDR2 (germline): KGHDR, SFDVKD. Trimming took 10 bases from V and 5 from J, leaving 19 bases between them. The CDR3 region has the DNA TGTGCCACAACCCCGGGGGGGGGGAAGACTGAAGCTTTCTTT. The encoded protein is CATTPGGGKTEAFF.

The gene calls are TRBV5-1 and TRBJ2-5; TRBD1 is a possible D gene (5 bases). The germline gives CDR1 SGHRS, CDR2 YFSETQ. Trimming cost V 3 bases and J 3 bases, with 12 bases left between them. The CDR3 is made up of 14 amino acids. CDR3 nucleotide sequence: TGCGCCAGCAGCTCGTCGACAGCTAAAGAGACCCAGTACTTC. This codes for CASSSSTAKETQYF.